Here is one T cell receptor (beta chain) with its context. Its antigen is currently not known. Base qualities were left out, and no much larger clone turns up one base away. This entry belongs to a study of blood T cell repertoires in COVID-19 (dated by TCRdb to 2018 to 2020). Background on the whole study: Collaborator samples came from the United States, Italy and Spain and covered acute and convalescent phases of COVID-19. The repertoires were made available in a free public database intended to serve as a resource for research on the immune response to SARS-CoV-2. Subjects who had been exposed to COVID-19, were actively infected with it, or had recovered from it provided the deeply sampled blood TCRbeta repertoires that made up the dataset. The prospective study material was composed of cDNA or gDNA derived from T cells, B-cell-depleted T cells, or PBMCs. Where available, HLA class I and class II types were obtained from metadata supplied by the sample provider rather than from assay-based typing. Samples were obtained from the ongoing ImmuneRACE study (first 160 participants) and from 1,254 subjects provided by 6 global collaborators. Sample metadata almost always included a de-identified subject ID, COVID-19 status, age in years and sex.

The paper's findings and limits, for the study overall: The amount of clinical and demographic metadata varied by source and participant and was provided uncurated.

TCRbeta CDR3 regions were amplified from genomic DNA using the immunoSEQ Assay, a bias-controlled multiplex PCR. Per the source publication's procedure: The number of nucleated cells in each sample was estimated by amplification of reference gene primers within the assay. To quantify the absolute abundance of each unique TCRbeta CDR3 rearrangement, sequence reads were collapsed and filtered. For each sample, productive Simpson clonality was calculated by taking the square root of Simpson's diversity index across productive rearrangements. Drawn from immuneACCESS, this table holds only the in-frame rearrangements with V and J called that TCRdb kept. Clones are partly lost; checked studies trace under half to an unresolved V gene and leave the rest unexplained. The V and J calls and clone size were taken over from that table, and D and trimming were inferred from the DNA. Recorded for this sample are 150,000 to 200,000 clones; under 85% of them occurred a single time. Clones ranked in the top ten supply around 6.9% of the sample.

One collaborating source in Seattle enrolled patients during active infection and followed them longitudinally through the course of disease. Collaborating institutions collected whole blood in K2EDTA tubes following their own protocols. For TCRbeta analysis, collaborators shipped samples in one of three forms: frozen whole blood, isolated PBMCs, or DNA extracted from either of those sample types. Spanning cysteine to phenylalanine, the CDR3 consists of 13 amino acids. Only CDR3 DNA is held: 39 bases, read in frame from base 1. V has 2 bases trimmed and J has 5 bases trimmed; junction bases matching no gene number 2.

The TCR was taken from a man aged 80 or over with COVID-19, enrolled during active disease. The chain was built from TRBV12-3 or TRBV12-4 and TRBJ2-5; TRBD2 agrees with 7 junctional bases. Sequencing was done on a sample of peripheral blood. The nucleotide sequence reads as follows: TGTGCCAGCAGTTTATTGGGAGGGGAGACCCAGTACTTC. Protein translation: CASSLLGGETQYF.